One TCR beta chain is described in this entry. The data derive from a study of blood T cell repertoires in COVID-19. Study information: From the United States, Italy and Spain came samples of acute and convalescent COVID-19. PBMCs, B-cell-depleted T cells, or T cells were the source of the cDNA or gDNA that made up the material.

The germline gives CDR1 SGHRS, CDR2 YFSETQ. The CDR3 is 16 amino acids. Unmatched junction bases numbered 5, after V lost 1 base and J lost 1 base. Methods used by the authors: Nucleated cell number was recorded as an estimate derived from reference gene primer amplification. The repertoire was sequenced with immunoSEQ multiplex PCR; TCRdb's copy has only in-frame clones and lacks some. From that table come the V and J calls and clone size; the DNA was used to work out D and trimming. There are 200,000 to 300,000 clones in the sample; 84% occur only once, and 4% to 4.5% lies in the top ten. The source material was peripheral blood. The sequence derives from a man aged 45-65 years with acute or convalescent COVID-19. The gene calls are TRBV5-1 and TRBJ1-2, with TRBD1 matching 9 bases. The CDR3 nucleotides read TGCGCCAGCAGCTTGAACGACAGGGGGATTAACTATGGCTACACCTTC. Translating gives CASSLNDRGINYGYTF.